This T cell receptor beta chain appears in the sequencing data of a study of vaccination and CD4 T cells after COVID-19. Study-level information: Convalescent cases comprised several mild and one severe, all SARS-CoV-2 positive by nasal swab PCR. No peptide, an HIV-1 Nef pool, or a CEFX pool was what each control culture received. The post-COVID samples were taken a median roughly 94 days after diagnosis, anywhere from 35 to 161.

As for this clonotype: What it binds is not known.

Sample treatment: roughly 11-day PBMC culture with coronavirus spike peptide pools or control peptides (ViraFEST assay). The Oncomine TCR Beta short-read assay sequenced DNA from cultured CD4+ T cells. MiXCR, run by TCRdb on the PCR reads, gives a single entry per CDR3 protein. The data show about 22,000 distinct CDR3 sequences, with approximately 29% seen just once and around 12% held by the top ten. CDR3 length: 14 amino acids. CDR1 LNHDA and CDR2 SQIVND come from the germline V gene (reference sequence). Trimming took off 11 bases at V and 0 bases at J, with 14 bases between the two ends. The receptor comes from a human donor with COVID-19. Source material: cultured CD4+ T cells from blood. The chain employs TRBV19 and TRBJ1-5, with D possibly matching TRBD1 (5 bases). CDR3 DNA sequence: TGTGCCGCCGGCCAGGGCTATAGCAATCAGCCCCAGCATTTT. Translated, it gives CAAGQGYSNQPQHF.